This T cell receptor beta chain is drawn from a study of monozygotic twins with inflammatory bowel disease. Comments on this clonotype: Its antigen is still unknown.

General study points: A single strong clonotype or signal linked to IBD was not supported.

The draw for each donor consisted of a single 2.5 ml blood sample. There were eight separate reactions per sample in which cDNA was made. TCRdb re-called the 5' RACE reads and shows each CDR3 protein once, DNA omitted. The listing records fewer than 400,000 distinct CDR3 sequences. The CDR3 consists of 16 residues. Germline V gene lookup returns CDR1 MDHEN and CDR2 SYDVKM. The TCR comes from a human donor with ulcerative colitis or Crohn's disease, or a healthy co-twin of an affected twin (not recorded which). This sequence joins TRBV28 and TRBJ2-7; TCRdb outputs TRBD1, but without DNA this stays unchecked. Input material: blood. The CDR3 sequence is CASSLGDRTPSYEQYF.